The 23 T cell receptor beta chains reported below all come from one sample, sequenced in a study of control samples from healthy donors and cancer patients. TCRdb's copy holds only in-frame clones and misses some; the assay was immunoSEQ multiplex PCR. The sample holds some 120,000 clones, more than 75% seen once. Source material: blood. Every receptor here comes from a middle-aged man in good health.

The rearrangement joins TRBV12-3 or TRBV12-4 to TRBJ2-7, with a weak D call TRBD2 (5 bases). The CDR3 runs to 12 residues. Deletions cut 11 bases from V and 3 bases from J, with 14 bases between. The DNA of the CDR3 is TGTGCCTCTAGCCCGGGTGTCTACGAGCAGTACTTC. Translated, it gives CASSPGVYEQYF.

The V call is TRBV12-3 or TRBV12-4, the J call TRBJ1-1, with D possibly being TRBD1 (6 bases). The ends were cut back, 6 bases at V and 4 bases at J, with 12 bases in the middle. This CDR3 has 13 residues. DNA of the CDR3: TGTGCCAGCAGGGGGGACACCTTCACTGAAGCTTTCTTT. Encoded protein: CASRGDTFTEAFF.

The chain has TRBV3-1 (or the pseudogene TRBV3-2) and TRBJ1-5; D remains ambiguous. Trimming took off 0 bases at V and 0 bases at J, with 12 bases between the two ends. This CDR3 comprises 17 residues. Per germline, CDR1 LGHDT and CDR2 YNNKEL (reference sequence). CDR3 protein: CASSQDKAANSNQPQHF. The CDR3 nucleotides are TGTGCCAGCAGCCAAGACAAGGCAGCGAATAGCAATCAGCCCCAGCATTTT.

The V call is TRBV4-1, the J call TRBJ1-1; 8 nucleotides line up with TRBD1. This CDR3 comprises 15 residues. The germline V gene has CDR1 MGHRA and CDR2 YSYEKL. V lost 0 bases to trimming and J lost 4 bases; unmatched junction nucleotides: 4. The CDR3 region is CASSQETGQGTEAFF. CDR3 coding DNA: TGCGCCAGCAGCCAAGAAACCGGACAGGGCACTGAAGCTTTCTTT.

This sequence joins TRBV19 and TRBJ1-6, with 8 bases identical to TRBD1. This CDR3 is built from 16 residues. Per germline, CDR1 LNHDA and CDR2 SQIVND (reference sequence). The trim removed 5 bases at V and 4 bases at J, leaving 7 bases unmatched. As DNA, the CDR3 is TGTGCCAGTAGTGTTCGACAGGGGATTTATAATTCACCCCTCCACTTT. Amino acid sequence: CASSVRQGIYNSPLHF.

The V gene is TRBV5-1, the J gene TRBJ2-2, with 9 bases lining up with TRBD1. J was trimmed by 2 bases and V by 5 bases; bases with no gene match: 4. This CDR3 has 15 residues. Germline V lookup: CDR1 SGHRS, CDR2 YFSETQ. The CDR3 spells CASSYRGPNTGELFF. CDR3 nucleotides: TGCGCCAGCAGTTACAGGGGGCCCAACACCGGGGAGCTGTTTTTT.

The genes are TRBV20-1 and TRBJ2-1; 7 bases align to TRBD2. Losses at the gene ends were 3 bases for V and 5 bases for J; bases not matched to a gene: 10. CDR1 and CDR2 (germline): DFQATT, SNEGSKA (reference sequence). The CDR3 totals 15 residues. The CDR3 is CSASVGAGTNNEQFF. For the CDR3, the DNA is TGCAGTGCTAGTGTTGGAGCGGGGACTAACAATGAGCAGTTCTTC.

V is TRBV30 and J is TRBJ1-1, with a possible D match to TRBD1 (5 bases). From germline, CDR1 is GTSNPN and CDR2 SVGIG (reference sequence). Trimming removed 2 bases at V and 1 base at J, with 11 bases between. The CDR3 is 14 residues long. The CDR3, as DNA: TGTGCCTGGAGTTCGGTCGGACAGAACACTGAAGCTTTCTTT. Encoded protein: CAWSSVGQNTEAFF.

V gene TRBV5-6 combines with J gene TRBJ2-7; D remains ambiguous. The V end lost 4 bases, the J end lost 0 bases, and 11 bases lay between the germline ends. Germline V gene data show CDR1 as SGHDT and CDR2 as YYEEEE. This CDR3 has 14 residues. The CDR3 is CASSIRPSSYEQYF. DNA for the CDR3: TGTGCCAGCAGCATTAGGCCCAGCTCCTACGAGCAGTACTTC. The full variable domain, completed using reference TRBV5-6 and TRBJ2-7, is DAGVTQSPTHLIKTRGQQVTLRCSPKSGHDTVSWYQQALGQGPQFIFQYYEEEERQRGNFPDRFSGHQFPNYSSELNVNALLLGDSALYLCASSIRPSSYEQYFGPGTRLTVT.

V usage is TRBV6-6 and J usage is TRBJ1-6, with TRBD1 matching over 7 bases. The germline V gene encodes CDR1 MNHNY and CDR2 SVGAGI (reference sequence). This CDR3 is 18 amino acids long. After removal of 5 bases from V and 14 bases from J, the junction contained 24 bases not matched to a gene. The CDR3 nucleotides read TGTGCCAGCAGTCGAGACGGGGGGGGAGGGGGCGGACTAATATCCCTCCACTTT. Its protein product is CASSRDGGGGGGLISLHF.

This chain links TRBV6-4 with TRBJ1-2, with D possibly being TRBD1 (6 bases). Trimming took off 6 bases at V and 4 bases at J, with 15 bases between the two ends. In germline, CDR1 is MRHNA, CDR2 SNTAGT. The CDR3 has 14 residues. In DNA form, the CDR3 reads TGTGCCAGCAGACAGGGTCCAACTACCTATGGCTACACCTTC. Residues: CASRQGPTTYGYTF.

The chain employs TRBV4-1 and TRBJ1-2; D perhaps matches TRBD1 (6 bases). Germline CDR1 is MGHRA and CDR2 is YSYEKL. The CDR3 spans 13 residues. Trimming cost V 3 bases and J 8 bases, with 13 bases left between them. The CDR3 loop is CASSHAGAEGYTF. For the CDR3, the DNA is TGCGCCAGCAGCCATGCGGGGGCGGAAGGCTACACCTTC.

V gene TRBV24-1 combines with J gene TRBJ2-5, with D possibly being TRBD2 (5 bases). There are 13 residues in the CDR3. The germline gives CDR1 KGHDR, CDR2 SFDVKD. V was cut by 3 bases and J by 2 bases, with 6 bases left in between. The CDR3 nucleotides read TGTGCCACCAGTGATGGGGAGCAAGAGACCCAGTACTTC. Translation: CATSDGEQETQYF.

The chain has TRBV21-1 and TRBJ1-2; the table assigns TRBD1, which was not confirmed against the DNA. TRBV21-1 is an annotated pseudogene. The CDR3 has 17 residues. The CDR3 nucleotides read TGTGCCAGCAGCCCCCGAAGAAGGGAAGGGGTGGGCTATGGCTACACCTTC. Protein: CASSPRRREGVGYGYTF.

This clone was seen only once. The chain links TRBV6-5 to TRBJ2-7; TRBD1 aligns across 9 bases. Germline CDR1 and CDR2: MNHEY and SVGAGI. The CDR3 extends over 13 amino acids. After removal of 7 bases from V and 4 bases from J, the junction contained 5 bases not matched to a gene. The CDR3 DNA is TGTGCCAGCATAGGACAGGGGCGTTACGAGCAGTACTTC. Its protein product is CASIGQGRYEQYF.

The chain links TRBV6-6 to TRBJ2-7; perhaps D is TRBD1 or TRBD2 (5 bases each). This CDR3 has 16 residues. Germline V lookup: CDR1 MNHNY, CDR2 SVGAGI (reference sequence). Trimming shortened V by 4 bases and J by 0 bases, and 16 bases separated the two germline ends. The CDR3 loop is CASSSLGGPSSYEQYF. The CDR3, as DNA: TGTGCCAGCAGTTCTCTTGGGGGACCATCCTCCTACGAGCAGTACTTC.

The sample holds one count of this clone. The CDR3 protein is CASSSGLGETQYF. DNA for the CDR3: TGTGCCAGCAGCTCAGGACTGGGAGAGACCCAGTACTTC. The chain joins TRBV7-9 to TRBJ2-5; D perhaps matches TRBD2 (5 bases). Germline V CDR1 and CDR2: SEHNR, FQNEAQ (reference sequence). The CDR3 covers 13 residues. The V gene lost 4 bases and the J gene lost 4 bases, with 10 bases spanning the gap.

The chain links TRBV25-1 to TRBJ1-1, with a tentative D call TRBD1 (5 bases). Deletions cut 4 bases from V and 5 bases from J, with 14 bases between. The CDR3 covers 14 residues. The germline V gene has CDR1 MGHDK and CDR2 SYGVNS. The CDR3 region is CASSGRRGGTEAFF. For the CDR3, the DNA is TGTGCCAGCAGTGGGAGAAGGGGCGGGACTGAAGCTTTCTTT.

The rearrangement uses TRBV14 and TRBJ1-1; D remains unclear. V lost 5 bases and J 0 bases, leaving 7 bases between the germline ends. CDR1 and CDR2 (germline): SGHDN, FVKESK. The CDR3 has 13 amino acids. The CDR3 spells CASSEQLNTEAFF. The CDR3, as DNA: TGTGCCAGCAGCGAACAGTTGAACACTGAAGCTTTCTTT.

The CDR3 region is CASSVPRGAEETQYF. The DNA for the CDR3 is TGTGCCAGCAGCGTCCCTCGGGGGGCCGAAGAGACCCAGTACTTC. The chain links TRBV9 to TRBJ2-5; weak D call: TRBD2 (7 bases). Trimming removed 2 bases at V and 3 bases at J, with 14 bases between. The CDR3 consists of 15 residues. CDR1 and CDR2 (germline): SGDLS, YYNGEE. The entire variable domain, with the rest obtained from reference TRBV9 and TRBJ2-5, is as follows: DSGVTQTPKHLITATGQRVTLRCSPRSGDLSVYWYQQSLDQGLQFLIQYYNGEERAKGNILERFSAQQFPDLHSELNLSSLELGDSALYFCASSVPRGAEETQYFGPGTRLLVL.

The V gene is TRBV7-2, the J gene TRBJ1-3; the D is unclear. The CDR3 is 15 residues long. The V gene lost 3 bases and the J gene lost 0 bases, with 9 bases spanning the gap. Germline CDR1 SGHTA, CDR2 FQGNSA. The CDR3 loop is CASSFYSSSGNTIYF. The CDR3 coding sequence is TGTGCCAGCAGCTTCTATTCAAGCTCTGGAAACACCATATATTTT.

The V and J genes are TRBV7-3 and TRBJ1-6; D perhaps matches TRBD1 (5 bases). The CDR3 totals 15 residues. The V gene lost 3 bases and the J gene lost 4 bases, with 10 bases spanning the gap. In germline, CDR1 is SGHTA, CDR2 FQGTGA. In DNA form, the CDR3 reads TGTGCCAGCAGCTTTAGGTCAGGGTATAATTCACCCCTCCACTTT. Protein product: CASSFRSGYNSPLHF.

This sequence joins TRBV7-9 and TRBJ1-1; D is uncertain. The CDR3 runs 14 residues. The V gene lost 1 base and the J gene lost 4 bases, with 10 bases spanning the gap. CDR1 is SEHNR, CDR2 FQNEAQ, per germline (reference sequence). CDR3 region: CASSLGMSVTEAFF. In DNA form, the CDR3 reads TGTGCCAGCAGCTTAGGGATGTCAGTCACTGAAGCTTTCTTT.